One and the same sample provided the 20 T cell receptor beta chains below, sequenced in a study of blood T cells in healthy people across ages. A J-beta primer mix and a sample-barcoded 5' primer were used in a second PCR of about 6 to 12 cycles. Each CDR3 protein is one row after TCRdb ran MiXCR on the 5' RACE reads. The profile covers 650,000 to 1,000,000 distinct CDR3 sequences, with 30% to 45% appearing a single time and 13% taken by the ten largest. The sequencing input was blood. Receptors were obtained from a man younger than 35 in good health.

The CDR3 DNA reads TGTGCCAGCACCCTACAGGGAAGTATGAACACTGAAGCTTTCTTT. Translation: CASTLQGSMNTEAFF. The rearrangement uses TRBV27 and TRBJ1-1, with a tentative D call TRBD1 (6 bases). Germline V lookup: CDR1 MNHEY, CDR2 SMNVEV (reference sequence). The CDR3 covers 15 residues. Deletions cut 7 bases from V and 0 bases from J, with 15 bases between.

Points on this clonotype: Given a much more abundant clone one base away, this may be a read error. The rearrangement uses TRBV5-1 and TRBJ2-7; 9 bases agree with TRBD1. The CDR3 is 15 amino acids. The trim removed 1 base at V and 7 bases at J, leaving 9 bases unmatched. Germline CDR1 is SGHRS and CDR2 is YFSETQ. CDR3 amino acids: CASSLRTGAYNEQYF. CDR3 bases: TGCGCCAGCAGCTTGAGGACAGGGGCCTACAATGAGCAGTACTTC. Filled out from reference TRBV5-1 and TRBJ2-7, the complete variable domain reads KAGVTQTPRYLIKTRGQQVTLSCSPISGHRSVSWYQQTPGQGLQFLFEYFSETQRNKGNFPGRFSGRQFSNSRSEMNVSTLELGDSALYLCASSLRTGAYNEQYFGPGTRLTVT.

The chain employs TRBV6-1 and TRBJ1-2, with 8 bases matching TRBD1. Per germline, CDR1 MNHNS and CDR2 SASEGT. The V gene end was trimmed by 3 bases and the J gene end by 6 bases; junction bases not matched to a gene: 9. The length of the CDR3 is 15 residues. The DNA for the CDR3 is TGTGCCAGCAGTGAGTACGCGGGACAGGATCATGGCTACACCTTC. It yields the protein CASSEYAGQDHGYTF.

The CDR3 loop is CASSQAITSGGAGKQFF. In DNA, the CDR3 is TGTGCCAGCAGCCAAGCGATCACTAGCGGGGGGGCTGGAAAGCAGTTCTTC. The chain is built from TRBV14 and TRBJ2-1; TRBD2 matches at 13 bases. V lost 1 base to trimming and J lost 11 bases; unmatched junction nucleotides: 11. The CDR3 spans 17 residues. The germline gives CDR1 SGHDN, CDR2 FVKESK.

The V gene is TRBV7-2, the J gene TRBJ1-2, with TRBD1 as a possible D gene (6 bases). Looked up from germline, CDR1 is SGHTA and CDR2 is FQGNSA. This CDR3 has 15 residues. Trimming shortened V by 3 bases and J by 8 bases, and 19 bases separated the two germline ends. The CDR3 DNA sequence: TGTGCCAGCAGCTTGGAATTAGGACAGAGTCGGGGCTACACCTTC. Translation: CASSLELGQSRGYTF.

In this sample, this clonotype turned up many times. V and J are TRBV12-3 or TRBV12-4 and TRBJ2-1, with unresolved D. V lost 2 bases and J lost 7, with 12 bases in between. The length of the CDR3 is 14 residues. The CDR3 coding sequence is TGTGCCAGCAGTTTAAGGCTGCCCGCGAATGAGCAGTTCTTC. Translated: CASSLRLPANEQFF.

This chain joins TRBV7-3 and TRBJ2-5, with 7 bases fitting TRBD2. CDR3 length: 18 residues. In germline, CDR1 is SGHTA, CDR2 FQGTGA. The ends lost 5 bases at V and 11 bases at J; junction bases unmatched: 26. CDR3 bases: TGTGCCAGCAGCGAAAGGGTGGTCTGGGACTACGTCTACAATGAGCAGTACTTC. Translated: CASSERVVWDYVYNEQYF.

As to this clonotype: One base away lies a much larger clone, so this may be a sequencing read error. This chain links TRBV20-1 with TRBJ2-7; TRBD1 might be the D (6 bases). CDR1 is DFQATT and CDR2 is SNEGSKA in the germline V gene (reference sequence). The CDR3 has 17 amino acids. Trimming cost V 1 base and J 7 bases, with 26 bases left between them. The CDR3 sequence: CSARGQEKLRGYNEQYF. The CDR3 coding sequence is TGCAGTGCTAGAGGACAGGAGAAACTCCGGGGTTACAATGAGCAGTACTTC.

The rearrangement links TRBV11-2 to TRBJ2-1; a possible D gene is TRBD1 (5 bases). Germline V gene sequence: CDR1 SGHAT, CDR2 FQNNGV. CDR3 size: 14 residues. V lost 1 base and J 8 bases, leaving 12 bases between the germline ends. CDR3 coding DNA: TGTGCCAGCAGCTTAGGTCGGACACTGCATGAGCAGTTCTTC. Translation gives CASSLGRTLHEQFF.

The chain joins TRBV5-1 to TRBJ1-2; D is uncertain. The CDR3 is 14 amino acids. CDR1 SGHRS and CDR2 YFSETQ come from the germline V gene. Between the trimmed V and J ends, which lost 0 bases and 8 bases, there was a span of 14 bases. The CDR3 nucleotides are TGCGCCAGCAGCTTGGAGTGGGGAGGTGGCGGCTACACCTTC. Protein product: CASSLEWGGGGYTF.

V is TRBV12-3 or TRBV12-4 and J is TRBJ2-3, with 9 positions matching TRBD1. V dropped 2 bases and J dropped 3; count of bases not matched to a gene: 6. The CDR3 totals 16 residues. The CDR3 sequence is CASSLKGQGPTDTQYF. In DNA, the CDR3 is TGTGCCAGCAGTTTAAAGGGACAGGGACCTACAGATACGCAGTATTTT.

This sequence joins TRBV5-1 and TRBJ2-7; 10 bases align to TRBD1. V dropped 5 bases and J dropped 4; count of bases not matched to a gene: 6. CDR3 length equals 14 residues. Germline V CDR1 and CDR2: SGHRS, YFSETQ. The CDR3 loop reads CASRVDRGQYEQYF. In DNA, the CDR3 is TGCGCCAGCAGAGTTGACAGGGGGCAGTACGAGCAGTACTTC.

This clonotype occurred a few times. The gene calls are TRBV5-6 and TRBJ1-1, with TRBD1 as a possible D gene (6 bases). This CDR3 is built from 15 residues. CDR1 is SGHDT, CDR2 YYEEEE, per germline. Trimming left V 1 base short and J 0 bases short, with 10 bases between. The CDR3 here is CASSLPAGVNTEAFF. In DNA form, the CDR3 reads TGTGCCAGCAGCTTGCCAGCAGGGGTGAACACTGAAGCTTTCTTT.

The table lists this clonotype with many counts. V gene TRBV9 combines with J gene TRBJ1-2, with 7 bases matching TRBD1. The CDR3 sequence is 14 residues long. J was trimmed by 4 bases and V by 3 bases; bases with no gene match: 6. Germline V gene data show CDR1 as SGDLS and CDR2 as YYNGEE. The CDR3, as DNA: TGTGCCAGCAGCGCGGGACAGACGGCCTATGGCTACACCTTC. Translated, it gives CASSAGQTAYGYTF.

This sequence joins TRBV5-1 and TRBJ2-7, with D hard to call. CDR3 length: 15 residues. Trimming cost V 1 base and J 3 bases, with 14 bases left between them. CDR1 and CDR2 from the germline V gene are SGHRS and YFSETQ. This CDR3 is CASSLSGQEFYEQYF. In DNA form, the CDR3 reads TGCGCCAGCAGCTTGTCTGGGCAGGAGTTCTACGAGCAGTACTTC.

The chain carries TRBV15 and TRBJ1-5, with D perhaps TRBD1 (5 bases). Trimming cost V 1 base and J 11 bases, with 12 bases left between them. The CDR3 has 13 amino acids. Germline V CDR1 and CDR2: LNHNV, YYDKDF (reference sequence). As DNA, the CDR3 is TGTGCCACCAGCAGAGGGGACGCTACAACCCAGCATTTT. Its protein is CATSRGDATTQHF.

The chain uses TRBV20-1 and TRBJ2-1; D possibly matches TRBD1 or TRBD2 (5 bases each). The V end was cut by 1 base, the J end by 7 bases, with 14 bases between. This CDR3 spans 14 amino acids. Germline values: CDR1 DFQATT, CDR2 SNEGSKA (reference sequence). CDR3 loop: CSARVPGRENEQFF. Written as DNA, the CDR3 is TGCAGTGCTAGAGTCCCGGGACGGGAAAATGAGCAGTTCTTC.

Only a few counts were recorded for this clonotype. This chain joins TRBV7-2 and TRBJ1-4; D gene uncertain. The CDR3 contains 14 residues. CDR1 and CDR2 (germline): SGHTA, FQGNSA. The ends were cut back, 5 bases at V and 4 bases at J, with 11 bases in the middle. The CDR3 coding sequence is TGTGCCAGCAGCCGAGGGTTGGTTAATGAAAAACTGTTTTTT. It is translated as CASSRGLVNEKLFF.

The chain employs TRBV18 and TRBJ1-2, with 9 bases fitting TRBD1. Germline V gene data show CDR1 as KGHSH and CDR2 as LQKENI. CDR3 size: 14 residues. V lost 1 base, J lost 10 bases, and 7 bases stayed unmatched. The CDR3 DNA follows: TGTGCCAGCTCACCACAAAGGGGACAGGGTGTCTACACCTTC. Translating it yields CASSPQRGQGVYTF. Using reference TRBV18 and TRBJ1-2 for the parts outside the CDR3, the full variable domain is NAGVMQNPRHLVRRRGQEARLRCSPMKGHSHVYWYRQLPEEGLKFMVYLQKENIIDESGMPKERFSAEFPKEGPSILRIQQVVRGDSAAYFCASSPQRGQGVYTFGSGTRLTVV.

The chain combines TRBV24-1 with TRBJ2-5, with D possibly matching TRBD1 (6 bases). Trimming shortened V by 4 bases and J by 1 base, and 12 bases separated the two germline ends. The CDR3 loop spans 15 amino acids. Germline CDR1 KGHDR, CDR2 SFDVKD. Written as DNA, the CDR3 is TGTGCCACCAGTGAGATCCGGGACACCCAAGAGACCCAGTACTTC. Protein: CATSEIRDTQETQYF.